The next 9 T cell receptor beta chains were all read from a single sample in a study of blood T cell repertoires in COVID-19. This table comes from immunoSEQ multiplex PCR, and its TCRdb copy is limited to in-frame clones, with some not included. The table has 110,000 to 150,000 clones, approximately 90% seen once; the top ten hold about 4.5%. The sequencing sample was made of PBMCs or T cells enriched from blood (not recorded which). The receptor set was obtained from a man aged 50 or older who had recovered from COVID-19.

CDR3 in DNA: TGTGCCAGCAGCTTAGATTTAGCCCTTCTCGGTAATGAGCAGTTCTTC. Its protein product is CASSLDLALLGNEQFF. The chain links TRBV7-9 to TRBJ2-1; D call uncertain. V was pared by 1 base and J by 7 bases, with 17 bases between. The CDR3 is 16 residues long. Germline CDR1 is SEHNR and CDR2 is FQNEAQ (reference sequence).

The chain carries TRBV6-5 and TRBJ2-2; D unresolved. Germline CDR1 is MNHEY and CDR2 is SVGAGI. Trimming stripped 0 bases from V and 6 bases from J, with 8 bases between. This CDR3 is built from 14 residues. The CDR3 DNA follows: TGTGCCAGCAGTTACTCGGGCTTGGCCGGGGAGCTGTTTTTT. Translating it yields CASSYSGLAGELFF.

This clone has just one count. The genes are TRBV18 and TRBJ1-6; D is possibly TRBD1 (5 bases). Germline lookup yields CDR1 KGHSH and CDR2 LQKENI. CDR3 size: 15 residues. V shed 0 bases and J shed 6 bases, with 9 bases lying between them. The CDR3 region is CASSPPGVGNSPLHF. In DNA form, the CDR3 reads TGTGCCAGCTCACCACCAGGGGTGGGTAATTCACCCCTCCACTTT.

The CDR3 loop is CASSLSRGQGETNEKLFF. The CDR3 nucleotides read TGTGCCAGCAGTTTAAGTCGGGGACAGGGGGAGACTAATGAAAAACTGTTTTTT. This chain links TRBV27 with TRBJ1-4; 11 bases are shared with TRBD1. The ends lost 2 bases at V and 2 bases at J; junction bases unmatched: 7. The germline V gene has CDR1 MNHEY and CDR2 SMNVEV (reference sequence). The CDR3 totals 18 residues.

This sequence joins TRBV29-1 and TRBJ1-2, with a weak D call TRBD1 (5 bases). The germline V and J ends were trimmed by 4 bases and 1 base, with 19 bases remaining between them. The CDR3 has 16 residues. Germline V gene data show CDR1 as SQVTM and CDR2 as ANQGSEA. The CDR3 loop reads CSVVQGICYGNYGYTF. In DNA, the CDR3 is TGCAGCGTTGTGCAGGGAATTTGTTACGGTAACTATGGCTACACCTTC.

This clone was seen more than once but under ten times. The chain recombines TRBV5-1 with TRBJ2-3; D possibly corresponds to TRBD1 (6 bases). V lost 0 bases to trimming and J lost 3 bases, with 11 bases between them. Germline V gives CDR1 SGHRS, CDR2 YFSETQ. The CDR3 loop spans 15 amino acids. The CDR3 region is CASSLGGQPTDTQYF. The CDR3 region has the DNA TGCGCCAGCAGCTTGGGCGGACAGCCGACAGATACGCAGTATTTT.

Worth noting for this clone: This sample includes further DNA sequences coding for the same CDR3. This rearrangement joins TRBV15 to TRBJ1-4; D gene ambiguous. Germline assignment: CDR1 LNHNV and CDR2 YYDKDF (reference sequence). The CDR3 contains 14 residues. V dropped 0 bases and J dropped 5 bases, with 7 bases sitting between them. The CDR3, as DNA: TGTGCCACCAGCAGAGATAGAGGGAATGAAAAACTGTTTTTT. Its protein is CATSRDRGNEKLFF.

The V call is TRBV10-3, the J call TRBJ1-1; 7 positions match TRBD1. V lost 10 bases, J lost 1 base, and 3 bases stayed unmatched. The germline V gene encodes CDR1 ENHRY and CDR2 SYGVKD. This CDR3 contains 12 residues. CDR3 nucleotide sequence: TGTGCCACCCACAGGGGGAACACTGAAGCTTTCTTT. It encodes CATHRGNTEAFF.

The chain combines TRBV5-1 with TRBJ1-2, with TRBD1 as a possible D gene (5 bases). In germline, CDR1 is SGHRS, CDR2 YFSETQ. The V gene lost 1 base and the J gene lost 0 bases, with 10 bases spanning the gap. The length of the CDR3 is 15 residues. The CDR3 sequence: CASSLSGTTNYGYTF. The CDR3 DNA is TGCGCCAGCAGCTTGAGCGGGACCACTAACTATGGCTACACCTTC.